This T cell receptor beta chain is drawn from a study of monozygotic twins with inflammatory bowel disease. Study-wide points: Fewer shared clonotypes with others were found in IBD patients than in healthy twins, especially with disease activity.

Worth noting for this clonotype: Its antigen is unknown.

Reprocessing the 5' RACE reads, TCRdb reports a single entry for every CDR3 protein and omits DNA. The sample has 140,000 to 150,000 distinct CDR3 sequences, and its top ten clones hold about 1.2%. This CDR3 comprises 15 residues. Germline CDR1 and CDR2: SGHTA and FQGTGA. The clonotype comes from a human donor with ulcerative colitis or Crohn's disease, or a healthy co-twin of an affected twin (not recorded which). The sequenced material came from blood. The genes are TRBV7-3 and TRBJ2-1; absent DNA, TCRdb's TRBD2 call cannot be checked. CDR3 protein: CASSILAGGYNEQFF.